This TCR beta chain was observed in a study of T cells after yellow fever vaccination. Findings of the study overall: Subsequent booster samples again held most clones from primary vaccination (under 98% CD4, approximately 85% CD8). Shared CD4/CD8 clonotypes were a small share, likely from convergent recombination.

This clonotype was recorded many times. Its antigen remains unknown. The CDR3 is 15 residues long. The V end lost 5 bases, the J end lost 6 bases, and 16 bases lay between the germline ends. CDR1 and CDR2 from the germline V gene are SGHVS and FQNEAQ. TCRdb called the 5' RACE reads again in MiXCR, with one record for every CDR3 protein. This sample has approximately 300,000 distinct CDR3 sequences; about 10% occur once, and the top ten carry approximately 3.3%. This sequence joins TRBV7-8 and TRBJ2-2; no clear D. The sample was CD4+ T cells sorted from PBMCs, taken 45 days after the yellow fever booster vaccination. The receptor was derived from a man aged 18 to 29 who received the YFV17D yellow fever vaccine. Here the CDR3 reads CASSLARLPAGELFF. The CDR3 nucleotides are TGTGCCAGCAGCCTGGCGCGGCTACCCGCCGGGGAGCTGTTTTTT.